A single sample is the source of the 17 T cell receptor beta chains below, sequenced in a study of HIV-infected patients and healthy controls. Antiretroviral therapy had run roughly three months, about 14 weeks, before follow-up blood collection. The repertoire came from unfractionated whole blood and reflected all unsorted peripheral T cells. 450 to 600 ng RNA was reverse transcribed with alpha and beta constant-region primers. Alpha and beta chain libraries were made separately by chain-specific third strand synthesis with multiplexing indices. In TCRdb, the 5' RACE reads were re-called with MiXCR into one record per CDR3 protein. Here the sample spans 8,000 to 8,500 distinct CDR3 sequences, over 6.5% being singletons. Sample: blood, taken during antiretroviral therapy. The receptor set was obtained from an adult with HIV infection.

Ten or more counts support this clonotype. For a library built for alpha chains, this beta chain is a stray read; little rests on its size. This chain links TRBV3-1 with TRBJ1-2; TRBD1 aligns across 11 bases. The CDR3 contains 16 residues. Trimming cost V 3 bases and J 7 bases; bases outside gene matches: 10. The germline V gene has CDR1 LGHDT and CDR2 YNNKEL (reference sequence). This CDR3 is CASSHDPGQGALGYTF. DNA of the CDR3: TGTGCCAGCAGCCACGACCCTGGACAGGGGGCGCTTGGCTACACCTTC.

This clonotype was counted many times. This beta chain is a stray read from a library made for alpha chains; its abundance is not meaningful. V is TRBV5-4 and J is TRBJ2-2; D unclear. CDR3 length equals 15 residues. CDR1 is SGHNT and CDR2 is YYREEE in the germline V gene (reference sequence). Trimming pared 0 bases from V and 0 bases from J, leaving 6 bases between. The CDR3 spells CASSLAYSNTGELFF. In DNA form, the CDR3 reads TGTGCCAGCAGCTTGGCCTACTCGAACACCGGGGAGCTGTTTTTT.

By sample share, this clonotype is medium-sized (0.01 to 0.1%). Since the library was made to target alpha chains, this beta chain is a stray read and its abundance is not meaningful. The rearrangement joins TRBV6-5 to TRBJ2-7; D is perhaps TRBD2 (5 bases). Germline CDR1 reads MNHEY; CDR2 reads SVGAGI. The CDR3 totals 14 residues. Between the trimmed V and J ends, which lost 8 bases and 1 base, there was a span of 15 bases. CDR3 nucleotides: TGTGCCAGCTCAGTGGGAGCCTCTTCCTACGAGCAGTACTTC. Translation: CASSVGASSYEQYF.

Ten or more counts support this clonotype. With the library built for alpha chains, this beta chain is off target and its frequency is not meaningful. This chain connects TRBV7-8 to TRBJ2-5; D is uncertain. This CDR3 comprises 15 residues. The V end was cut by 0 bases, the J end by 5 bases, with 13 bases between. In germline, CDR1 is SGHVS, CDR2 FQNEAQ. CDR3 nucleotides: TGTGCCAGCAGCTTAGCCCTTGACCCAGTGGAGACCCAGTACTTC. This translates into CASSLALDPVETQYF.

This clonotype was counted only a few times. This beta chain is an off-target read within a library intended for alpha chains, so its frequency means little. The chain joins TRBV12-3 or TRBV12-4 to TRBJ2-7; 10 nucleotides align to TRBD1. CDR3 length equals 14 residues. The V and J ends lost 3 bases and 4 bases, in that order; junction bases with no gene match: 3. The CDR3 DNA reads TGTGCCAGCAGTTTTCAGGGACAGGGGTACGAGCAGTACTTC. As protein: CASSFQGQGYEQYF.

This clonotype was counted once. A library made for alpha chains picked up this beta chain off target, so its size means little. The V call is TRBV28, the J call TRBJ2-4, with no clear D. Germline V gene data show CDR1 as MDHEN and CDR2 as SYDVKM. The CDR3 has 13 amino acids. The V end was cut by 3 bases, the J end by 5 bases, with 8 bases between. In DNA, the CDR3 is TGTGCCAGCAGTTTGTCGCCTCAAAACATTCAGTACTTC. Translating gives CASSLSPQNIQYF.

This clonotype has ten or more counts. For a library built for alpha chains, this beta chain is a stray read; little rests on its size. The chain employs TRBV11-1 and TRBJ2-7; D is unclear. Per the germline V gene, CDR1 is SGHAT and CDR2 is FQDESV (reference sequence). This CDR3 has 13 amino acids. The V end was cut by 3 bases, the J end by 1 base, with 7 bases between. CDR3 in amino acids: CASSFGTSYEQYF. The DNA for the CDR3 is TGTGCCAGCAGCTTCGGTACTTCCTACGAGCAGTACTTC.

By share, this clonotype counts as medium-sized. The library was built for alpha chains, so this beta chain is an off-target read and its size means little. The V call is TRBV19, the J call TRBJ2-1, with 10 bases that match TRBD2. Trimming at V came to 8 bases and at J to 5 bases, leaving 6 bases not matched to a gene. The CDR3 consists of 14 residues. CDR1 is LNHDA, CDR2 SQIVND, per germline (reference sequence). The CDR3 sequence: CASVPSGRNNEQFF. The CDR3 bases are TGTGCCAGTGTCCCTAGCGGGAGAAACAATGAGCAGTTCTTC.

This clonotype rates as medium-sized. A library made for alpha chains picked up this beta chain off target, so its size means little. The J gene is TRBJ2-5, the V gene TRBV3-1; 14 bases fit TRBD2. Germline assignment: CDR1 LGHDT and CDR2 YNNKEL (reference sequence). The CDR3 spans 16 residues. Trimming at V came to 4 bases and at J to 5 bases, leaving 6 bases not matched to a gene. The CDR3 here is CASSPGTSGSIETQYF. The CDR3 DNA reads TGTGCCAGCAGCCCCGGGACTAGCGGGAGCATCGAGACCCAGTACTTC.

This clonotype occurred many times. This beta chain slipped into a library made for alpha chains as a stray read, so its size is not meaningful. The rearrangement uses TRBV10-3 and TRBJ2-6, with D possibly being TRBD1 (5 bases). V lost 3 bases and J lost 0, with 9 bases in between. Germline CDR1 and CDR2: ENHRY and SYGVKD. The CDR3 sequence is 16 residues long. CDR3 DNA sequence: TGTGCCATCAGTGAAGCAGGGATCTCTGGGGCCAACGTCCTGACTTTC. This encodes CAISEAGISGANVLTF.

This clonotype was seen at least ten times. The library was prepared for alpha chains; this beta chain is a stray read, so its frequency means little. This sequence joins TRBV7-9 and TRBJ2-2; the D is unclear. Looked up from germline, CDR1 is SEHNR and CDR2 is FQNEAQ (reference sequence). The CDR3 runs 13 residues. The germline V and J ends were trimmed by 5 bases and 7 bases, with 11 bases remaining between them. CDR3 nucleotides: TGTGCCAGCAGCCCGATTATCATCGGGGAGCTGTTTTTT. Its protein product is CASSPIIIGELFF.

This clonotype was detected many times. Because this beta chain is a stray read in a library intended to capture alpha chains, its abundance should not be given much weight. V is TRBV7-9 and J is TRBJ2-5; a possible D gene is TRBD2 (5 bases). Trimming pared 5 bases from V and 8 bases from J, leaving 21 bases between. The CDR3 is 15 residues long. Per germline, CDR1 SEHNR and CDR2 FQNEAQ (reference sequence). In DNA, the CDR3 is TGTGCCAGCAGCCCGGGGTCGCCATTAACTCAAACCCAGTACTTC. This gives the protein CASSPGSPLTQTQYF.

This clonotype has at least ten counts. This beta chain is an unintended read in a library built for alpha chains; its size means little. This rearrangement joins TRBV29-1 to TRBJ1-1, with D unclear. CDR1 SQVTM and CDR2 ANQGSEA come from the germline V gene. The CDR3 runs to 13 residues. The V end lost 2 bases, the J end lost 1 base, and 8 bases lay between the germline ends. CDR3: CSVEWQENTEAFF. Written as DNA, the CDR3 is TGCAGCGTTGAATGGCAGGAGAACACTGAAGCTTTCTTT.

Judged by abundance, this clonotype is medium-sized. The library was prepared for alpha chains; this beta chain is a stray read, so its frequency means little. The chain uses TRBV25-1 and TRBJ2-3, with D unresolved. The CDR3 loop spans 13 amino acids. V lost 9 bases, J lost 2 bases, and 12 bases lay in between. CDR1 MGHDK and CDR2 SYGVNS come from the germline V gene. The CDR3 nucleotides read TGTGCCAGGAGCGTCAGCGACACAGATACGCAGTATTTT. Residues: CARSVSDTDTQYF. Together with reference TRBV25-1 and TRBJ2-3, the CDR3 gives the full variable domain: EADIYQTPRYLVIGTGKKITLECSQTMGHDKMYWYQQDPGMELHLIHYSYGVNSTEKGDLSSESTVSRIRTEHFPLTLESARPSHTSQYLCARSVSDTDTQYFGPGTRLTVL.

In this sample, this clonotype is medium-sized. A library made for alpha chains picked up this beta chain off target, so its size means little. The chain is built from TRBV6-4 and TRBJ2-3, with D unresolved. CDR3 length: 14 amino acids. Trimming pared 0 bases from V and 4 bases from J, leaving 8 bases between. Germline loops: CDR1 MRHNA, CDR2 SNTAGT. The CDR3 nucleotides are TGTGCCAGCAGTGACTCCCTGGTAGCAGATACGCAGTATTTT. As protein: CASSDSLVADTQYF.

This clonotype is medium-sized by share. As an off-target read in a library built for alpha chains, this beta chain has a frequency of little significance. The chain joins TRBV5-1 to TRBJ2-5; 7 bases fit TRBD2. V lost 2 bases, J lost 3 bases, and 4 bases stayed unmatched. The germline CDR1 and CDR2 sequences are SGHRS and YFSETQ. This CDR3 spans 14 amino acids. CDR3 DNA sequence: TGCGCCAGCAGCTTCTCCGGGACTAAAGAGACCCAGTACTTC. Translation: CASSFSGTKETQYF. The complete variable domain, with remaining parts taken from reference TRBV5-1 and TRBJ2-5, reads KAGVTQTPRYLIKTRGQQVTLSCSPISGHRSVSWYQQTPGQGLQFLFEYFSETQRNKGNFPGRFSGRQFSNSRSEMNVSTLELGDSALYLCASSFSGTKETQYFGPGTRLLVL.

This clonotype was seen many times. This beta chain is a stray read from a library made for alpha chains; its abundance is not meaningful. V usage is TRBV30 and J usage is TRBJ2-1, with D perhaps being TRBD1 or TRBD2 (5 bases each). This CDR3 has 15 amino acids. Per germline, CDR1 GTSNPN and CDR2 SVGIG (reference sequence). V lost 5 bases and J lost 2, with 16 bases in between. The CDR3 coding sequence is TGTGCCTGGGGGTCCGGGACCCCCGCCTACAATGAGCAGTTCTTC. Translated, it gives CAWGSGTPAYNEQFF.